Following are 10 T cell receptor beta chains from one sample sequenced in a study of blood T cell repertoires in COVID-19. Sequencing used immunoSEQ multiplex PCR; TCRdb keeps in-frame clones, though not all of them. The sample records some 190,000 clones, around 84% being singletons. Material for sequencing was PBMCs or T cells enriched from blood (not recorded which). These receptors were obtained from a woman aged 25-40 years who had recovered from COVID-19.

The rearrangement links TRBV13 to TRBJ2-7; unclear D gene. This CDR3 has 15 amino acids. V lost 5 bases and J lost 1, with 15 bases in between. Germline V gene data show CDR1 as PRHDT and CDR2 as FYEKMQ (reference sequence). CDR3 residues: CASSPLLAPSYEQYF. In nucleotides, the CDR3 is TGTGCCAGCAGCCCACTACTGGCGCCATCCTACGAGCAGTACTTC.

V usage is TRBV5-1 and J usage is TRBJ1-3; a weak D match, TRBD1 (6 bases). The germline V and J ends were trimmed by 4 bases and 0 bases, with 11 bases remaining between them. This CDR3 is 15 amino acids long. Germline V gene lookup returns CDR1 SGHRS and CDR2 YFSETQ. CDR3 DNA sequence: TGCGCCAGCAGCGTGACAGGCCGCTCTGGAAACACCATATATTTT. Translation gives CASSVTGRSGNTIYF.

V is TRBV10-3 and J is TRBJ2-5; possible D gene TRBD1, 5 bases. The V end lost 6 bases, the J end lost 1 base, and 9 bases lay between the germline ends. This CDR3 region has 13 residues. Germline CDR1 and CDR2: ENHRY and SYGVKD. The CDR3 DNA follows: TGTGCCATCAGGGAGACAGCCCAAGAGACCCAGTACTTC. Translated, it gives CAIRETAQETQYF.

This chain uses TRBV13 with TRBJ2-7; D not certain. CDR1 is PRHDT, CDR2 FYEKMQ, per germline (reference sequence). The V end was cut by 1 base, the J end by 6 bases, with 16 bases between. This CDR3 spans 15 amino acids. CDR3 region: CASSLDVKVTGEQYV. The CDR3 nucleotides are TGTGCCAGCAGCTTAGACGTTAAGGTTACGGGCGAGCAGTACGTC.

This clone was detected a few times. This chain connects TRBV7-3 to TRBJ1-2; 8 bases are shared with TRBD1. CDR1 is SGHTA, CDR2 FQGTGA, per germline. The length of the CDR3 is 13 residues. The trim removed 5 bases at V and 8 bases at J, leaving 7 bases unmatched. The CDR3 region is CASSPSGGAGYTF. DNA for the CDR3: TGTGCCAGCAGCCCATCAGGGGGCGCGGGCTACACCTTC.

This clone was found once. The chain employs TRBV18 and TRBJ1-5; 9 nucleotides align to TRBD1. The germline V gene encodes CDR1 KGHSH and CDR2 LQKENI. V lost 2 bases to trimming and J lost 7 bases; unmatched junction nucleotides: 6. CDR3 size: 15 residues. The CDR3 reads CASSPWDRANQPQHF. In nucleotides, the CDR3 is TGTGCCAGCTCACCATGGGACAGGGCAAACCAGCCCCAGCATTTT.

This clone was detected only once. The J gene is TRBJ1-2, the V gene TRBV2, with 7 positions matching TRBD1. The germline CDR1 and CDR2 sequences are SNHLY and FYNNEI. The length of the CDR3 is 13 residues. The trim removed 6 bases at V and 2 bases at J, leaving 3 bases unmatched. The CDR3 region is CASSLGQNYGYTF. The CDR3 region has the DNA TGTGCCAGCAGCCTGGGACAGAACTATGGCTACACCTTC.

The rearrangement joins TRBV6-5 to TRBJ1-6; D is unresolved. This CDR3 has 14 residues. V was pared by 6 bases and J by 8 bases, with 14 bases between. Germline CDR1 is MNHEY and CDR2 is SVGAGI. Written as DNA, the CDR3 is TGTGCCAGCAGCCTACAGCCCCCCCATTCACCCCTCCACTTT. Protein sequence: CASSLQPPHSPLHF.

The V gene is TRBV18, the J gene TRBJ2-3; the match to TRBD2 covers 9 bases. V lost 4 bases and J lost 2; bases outside the gene matches: 10. The CDR3 is 17 residues long. Per germline, CDR1 KGHSH and CDR2 LQKENI. The CDR3 coding sequence is TGTGCCAGCTCACTCCCCCCGACTAGCGGACACACAGATACGCAGTATTTT. Translation gives CASSLPPTSGHTDTQYF.

The J gene is TRBJ2-1, the V gene TRBV27, with D possibly matching TRBD1 (6 bases). The CDR3 length is 16 residues. Germline V gives CDR1 MNHEY, CDR2 SMNVEV (reference sequence). V lost 0 bases and J lost 2, with 11 bases in between. CDR3 region: CASSLSGQGPYNEQFF. The DNA for the CDR3 is TGTGCCAGCAGTTTATCTGGGCAGGGGCCCTACAATGAGCAGTTCTTC.